This TCR beta chain was identified during a study of molecular identifiers for immune sequencing clone quantification. Background on the study: Replicates split RNA from approximately 20,000 or 100,000 naive CD8 cells five ways, and the researchers sequenced four portions. Notes on the study in general: Clones above 20 RNA copies contained over 99% of effector molecules and under 1% of naive molecules.

This clonotype was detected many times. Its antigen is as yet unknown. Listed TCR primers and previously described methods were used for bulk TCR libraries. TCRdb processed the PCR reads anew with MiXCR; each CDR3 protein has one entry. The data show approximately 500,000 distinct CDR3 sequences, over 20% seen once. Input material: naive CD8+ T cells from blood, with Jurkat cell RNA spiked in. Subset specified: FACS-sorted CD8+CD4-CCR7+CD45RA+ naive T cells. The source of this sequence is a human donor in good health. Some libraries in this study had Jurkat cell RNA spiked in.

CDR3 loop: CASSQDRSSDTEAFF. In nucleotides, the CDR3 is TGTGCCAGCAGCCAAGATAGGTCGTCAGACACTGAAGCTTTCTTT. J is TRBJ1-1 and V is TRBV3-1; the D is unclear. The CDR3 covers 15 residues. Germline V gene sequence: CDR1 LGHDT, CDR2 YNNKEL (reference sequence). V was cut by 0 bases and J by 3 bases, with 11 bases left in between.